The 26 T cell receptor beta chains in this list originate from one sample, sequenced in a study of cytomegalovirus exposure and HLA in healthy donors. The PCR was carried out with 60 Vbeta primers and 13 Jbeta primers. The protocol was immunoSEQ multiplex PCR, while the TCRdb copy is restricted to in-frame clones and leaves out a portion. The sample consists of 250,000 to 350,000 clones, just over 85% of them appearing once. The sequenced material came from PBMCs. All receptors derive from a man aged 35-49 years in good health and CMV-seropositive.

The V and J genes are TRBV5-6 and TRBJ1-6; D is possibly TRBD1 (6 bases). The CDR3 is made up of 15 amino acids. Germline lookup yields CDR1 SGHDT and CDR2 YYEEEE. V shed 4 bases and J shed 7 bases, with 15 bases lying between them. The CDR3 region has the DNA TGTGCCAGCAGCATCCAGGGGCTCGGCAATTCACCCCTCCACTTT. Encoded protein: CASSIQGLGNSPLHF.

This clone is a singleton in its sample. This chain uses TRBV6-5 with TRBJ2-7; TRBD2 matches 8 bases. V dropped 8 bases and J dropped 0; count of bases not matched to a gene: 3. This CDR3 comprises 13 residues. Germline V CDR1 and CDR2: MNHEY, SVGAGI. CDR3 amino acids: CASVSGSSYEQYF. CDR3 sequence (DNA): TGTGCCAGCGTCAGCGGGAGCTCCTACGAGCAGTACTTC.

J is TRBJ2-2 and V is TRBV9; 11 bases align to TRBD1. The CDR3 has 14 residues. CDR1 is SGDLS and CDR2 is YYNGEE in the germline V gene. The V and J ends lost 7 bases and 3 bases, in that order; junction bases with no gene match: 2. The CDR3 DNA is TGTGCCAGCGGACAGGGGGCGGACACCGGGGAGCTGTTTTTT. Protein: CASGQGADTGELFF.

This rearrangement joins TRBV10-1 to TRBJ1-1; D is unclear. Trimming took off 4 bases at V and 1 base at J, with 10 bases between the two ends. CDR1 WNHNN and CDR2 SYGVQD come from the germline V gene (reference sequence). This CDR3 region has 14 residues. DNA of the CDR3: TGCGCCAGCAGTGCGGCGACAACGAACACTGAAGCTTTCTTT. Amino acid sequence: CASSAATTNTEAFF.

V and J are TRBV5-1 and TRBJ2-5, with a weak D call TRBD1 (6 bases). CDR1 SGHRS and CDR2 YFSETQ come from the germline V gene. The V and J ends lost 3 bases and 5 bases respectively, with 11 bases between them. CDR3 size: 13 residues. The CDR3 region is CASSWQGTETQYF. The CDR3 coding sequence is TGCGCCAGCAGCTGGCAGGGGACGGAGACCCAGTACTTC. Using reference TRBV5-1 and TRBJ2-5 for the parts outside the CDR3, the full variable domain is KAGVTQTPRYLIKTRGQQVTLSCSPISGHRSVSWYQQTPGQGLQFLFEYFSETQRNKGNFPGRFSGRQFSNSRSEMNVSTLELGDSALYLCASSWQGTETQYFGPGTRLLVL.

DNA for the CDR3: TGTGCCAGCAGCCCCCCGTGGCGGGAAGAGACCCAGTACTTC. Amino acid sequence: CASSPPWREETQYF. The chain links TRBV11-2 to TRBJ2-5, with a tentative D call TRBD2 (5 bases). Trimming removed 5 bases at V and 3 bases at J, with 13 bases between. CDR1 SGHAT and CDR2 FQNNGV come from the germline V gene. This CDR3 has 14 amino acids.

The chain links TRBV7-3 to TRBJ2-3, with 8 bases identical to TRBD1. This CDR3 has 14 amino acids. The germline V gene encodes CDR1 SGHTA and CDR2 FQGTGA. The junction had 2 bases not matched to a gene; V was cut back by 3 bases and J by 3 bases. The CDR3 DNA reads TGTGCCAGCAGCTTCAGGGGGCAGACAGATACGCAGTATTTT. Protein: CASSFRGQTDTQYF. The full variable domain, with the rest looked up from reference TRBV7-3 and TRBJ2-3, is GAGVSQTPSNKVTEKGKYVELRCDPISGHTALYWYRQSLGQGPEFLIYFQGTGAADDSGLPNDRFFAVRPEGSVSTLKIQRTERGDSAVYLCASSFRGQTDTQYFGPGTRLTVL.

V gene TRBV19 combines with J gene TRBJ2-5; weak D call: TRBD1 (6 bases). The CDR3 consists of 13 residues. Germline lookup yields CDR1 LNHDA and CDR2 SQIVND (reference sequence). Trimming removed 4 bases at V and 5 bases at J, with 11 bases between. The CDR3 DNA sequence: TGTGCCAGTAGTAGGGGGCGGCGGGAGACCCAGTACTTC. As protein: CASSRGRRETQYF.

This chain uses TRBV6-5 with TRBJ2-3; no clear D gene. Deletions cut 10 bases from V and 4 bases from J, with 9 bases between. This CDR3 has 11 amino acids. Germline V gives CDR1 MNHEY, CDR2 SVGAGI. CDR3 in amino acids: CATLRADTQYF. The DNA for the CDR3 is TGTGCCACCCTTCGGGCAGATACGCAGTATTTT.

This clone has only one observation. This chain uses TRBV6-5 with TRBJ2-3, with D perhaps matching TRBD1 (5 bases). Germline CDR1 is MNHEY and CDR2 is SVGAGI. The CDR3 contains 15 residues. The V end was cut by 6 bases, the J end by 4 bases, with 17 bases between. This CDR3 is CASRLRLQGADTQYF. CDR3 coding DNA: TGTGCCAGCAGGCTCCGCCTTCAGGGCGCAGATACGCAGTATTTT.

The chain combines TRBV27 with TRBJ2-1, with 7 nucleotides matching TRBD2. V shed 10 bases, J shed 0 bases, and the junction held 6 bases outside the gene matches. CDR3 length: 14 residues. The germline gives CDR1 MNHEY, CDR2 SMNVEV (reference sequence). CDR3 sequence reads: CATSAGNSYNEQFF. Written as DNA, the CDR3 is TGTGCCACCTCAGCGGGAAACTCCTACAATGAGCAGTTCTTC.

The chain combines TRBV5-1 with TRBJ2-7; D may be TRBD2 (6 bases). Trimming left V 0 bases short and J 5 bases short, with 18 bases between. Germline CDR1 is SGHRS and CDR2 is YFSETQ. The CDR3 length is 16 residues. The CDR3 nucleotides read TGCGCCAGCAGCTTGGTCGGGAGCCAGAGACAGCACGAGCAGTACTTC. It yields the protein CASSLVGSQRQHEQYF. Looking up the rest from reference TRBV5-1 and TRBJ2-7 gives the full variable domain: KAGVTQTPRYLIKTRGQQVTLSCSPISGHRSVSWYQQTPGQGLQFLFEYFSETQRNKGNFPGRFSGRQFSNSRSEMNVSTLELGDSALYLCASSLVGSQRQHEQYFGPGTRLTVT.

V is TRBV7-2 and J is TRBJ2-5; 12 nucleotides line up with TRBD2. Germline loops: CDR1 SGHTA, CDR2 FQGNSA. Trimming took 4 bases from V and 5 from J; bases not matched to a gene: 8. The CDR3 extends over 16 amino acids. As DNA, the CDR3 is TGTGCCAGCAGCTCAACCCTAGCGGGGGGGAGGGAGACCCAGTACTTC. Its translation is CASSSTLAGGRETQYF.

This clone was counted only a few times. The V and J genes are TRBV5-4 and TRBJ1-4, with 8 bases matching TRBD1. V lost 5 bases and J lost 7; bases outside the gene matches: 7. Germline V gene sequence: CDR1 SGHNT, CDR2 YYREEE (reference sequence). CDR3 size: 14 residues. CDR3 sequence (DNA): TGTGCCAGCAGACCTGACAGGGGAATTGAAAAACTGTTTTTT. Translation: CASRPDRGIEKLFF.

The chain uses TRBV27 and TRBJ2-7, with D perhaps matching TRBD1 (6 bases). Trimming stripped 6 bases from V and 2 bases from J, with 17 bases between. Germline CDR1 and CDR2: MNHEY and SMNVEV (reference sequence). The CDR3 runs 15 residues. CDR3 amino acids: CASSPWGRGTYEQYF. Here the CDR3 DNA reads TGTGCCAGCAGCCCCTGGGGCAGGGGTACCTACGAGCAGTACTTC.

The chain is built from TRBV11-3 and TRBJ1-1, with D hard to call. The CDR3 contains 15 residues. Germline CDR1 and CDR2: SGHNT and YENEEA. V lost 0 bases and J lost 3, with 11 bases in between. The CDR3 reads CASSLEPEIYTEAFF. As DNA, the CDR3 is TGTGCCAGCAGCTTAGAACCCGAGATCTACACTGAAGCTTTCTTT.

V usage is TRBV12-5 and J usage is TRBJ2-7; D remains unclear. The CDR3 spans 18 residues. Trimming pared 0 bases from V and 2 bases from J, leaving 20 bases between. Germline CDR1 LGHNT, CDR2 FRNRAP. CDR3 nucleotides: TGTGCTAGTGGTTTGGTACCTGTTGGCGGAGCCGATCCCTACGAGCAGTACTTC. Protein: CASGLVPVGGADPYEQYF.

The chain carries TRBV28 and TRBJ2-7, with 9 bases that match TRBD1. V was clipped by 2 bases and J by 6 bases; unmatched bases: 2. The CDR3 sequence is 13 residues long. Germline CDR1 reads MDHEN; CDR2 reads SYDVKM. CDR3 in amino acids: CASSLQDRGEQYF. Written as DNA, the CDR3 is TGTGCCAGCAGTTTACAGGACAGGGGCGAGCAGTACTTC.

The chain employs TRBV6-5 and TRBJ2-7; TRBD1 might be the D (6 bases). Trimming took 0 bases from V and 3 from J, leaving 12 bases between them. Germline assignment: CDR1 MNHEY and CDR2 SVGAGI. The CDR3 sequence is 15 residues long. CDR3 coding DNA: TGTGCCAGCAGTTACTCTCGGCAGGGGATCTACGAGCAGTACTTC. Translated: CASSYSRQGIYEQYF.

In this sample, this clone turned up once. The chain carries TRBV30 and TRBJ2-7; the D is unclear. Germline-derived CDR1 and CDR2 are GTSNPN and SVGIG (reference sequence). This CDR3 has 12 residues. V dropped 7 bases and J dropped 3 bases, with 13 bases sitting between them. The CDR3 DNA reads as TGTGCCTACCGAAAACCAGGCTACGAGCAGTACTTC. Translation gives CAYRKPGYEQYF. The variable domain in full, completed from reference TRBV30 and TRBJ2-7, reads SQTIHQWPATLVQPVGSPLSLECTVEGTSNPNLYWYRQAAGRGLQLLFYSVGIGQISSEVPQNLSASRPQDRQFILSSKKLLLSDSGFYLCAYRKPGYEQYFGPGTRLTVT.

A remark on this clone: One end of the junction varies from germline; a read error may be responsible. This sequence joins TRBV7-9 and TRBJ1-4; 9 bases are shared with TRBD1. The CDR3 consists of 16 residues. Germline V lookup: CDR1 SEHNR, CDR2 FQNEAQ (reference sequence). CDR3 bases: TGTTCCAGCAGCTCCACTCGGACAGGGGAAAATGAAAAACTGTTTTTT. The encoded protein is CSSSSTRTGENEKLFF.

This clone appeared a few times. One end of the junction does not line up with germline, which may come from a read error. The V gene is TRBV7-7, the J gene TRBJ2-1, with 10 bases lining up with TRBD2. This CDR3 spans 14 amino acids. Germline V gene data show CDR1 as SSHAT and CDR2 as FNYEAQ (reference sequence). CDR3 in DNA: TGTGCTAGCAGCTTAGTAGGAGCGGGAGGGCCGCAGTTCTTC. Translation: CASSLVGAGGPQFF.

This chain connects TRBV9 to TRBJ2-2; D gene uncertain. The CDR3 runs 15 residues. Germline CDR1 is SGDLS and CDR2 is YYNGEE. V lost 4 bases and J 3 bases, leaving 13 bases between the germline ends. The CDR3 loop reads CASSQDHYYTGELFF. Here the CDR3 DNA reads TGTGCCAGCAGCCAAGACCACTATTACACCGGGGAGCTGTTTTTT.

The chain employs TRBV18 and TRBJ1-1; weak D call: TRBD1 (6 bases). V shed 6 bases and J shed 12 bases, with 20 bases lying between them. The germline gives CDR1 KGHSH, CDR2 LQKENI. There are 13 residues in the CDR3. CDR3 nucleotides: TGTGCCAGCTCGGGGAGTGGGGGCGATGCGACTTTCTTT. Amino acids: CASSGSGGDATFF.

The chain recombines TRBV14 with TRBJ2-5; 10 bases fit TRBD2. The CDR3 loop spans 16 amino acids. Trimming removed 2 bases from V and 5 bases from J; junction bases left unmatched: 8. The germline gives CDR1 SGHDN, CDR2 FVKESK. CDR3 residues: CASSQPSGSRKETQYF. CDR3 coding DNA: TGTGCCAGCAGCCAACCTAGCGGGAGTCGGAAGGAGACCCAGTACTTC.

This chain connects TRBV9 to TRBJ2-1, with D possibly matching TRBD2 (6 bases). The ends were cut back, 0 bases at V and 6 bases at J, with 13 bases in the middle. The V gene's germline CDR1 is SGDLS and CDR2 YYNGEE. This CDR3 contains 15 residues. The CDR3 DNA sequence: TGTGCCAGCAGCGTAGCGGGGGTCACGGGCAATGAGCAGTTCTTC. As protein: CASSVAGVTGNEQFF.